The next 25 T cell receptor beta chains were all read from a single sample in a study of T cells in Graves' hyperthyroidism and ophthalmopathy. Amplified regions were TCR beta CDR3 sequences from RNA transcripts. HTBI primers drove first-round RT-PCR of the TCR CDR3. TCRdb recomputed calls from the multiplex PCR reads with MiXCR, one row per CDR3 protein. The table includes 650,000 to 800,000 distinct CDR3 sequences, 45% detected once. The sample consisted of peripheral blood or thyroid tissue (not recorded which). These TCRs come from an adult man with Graves' disease, either hyperthyroidism or ophthalmopathy (not recorded which).

In its sample, this clonotype was seen once. An end of the junction does not agree with germline; a read error may underlie this. The chain employs TRBV19 and TRBJ1-2; tentatively, D is TRBD1 (5 bases). CDR1 and CDR2 from the germline V gene are LNHDA and SQIVND (reference sequence). The CDR3 has 12 amino acids. Here the CDR3 DNA reads TGTGCCAGTAATCAGGGTGTTTGGGGCTGCACCTTC. It encodes CASNQGVWGCTF.

The chain combines TRBV7-8 with TRBJ1-4; maybe TRBD1 (5 bases). Trimming removed 5 bases from V and 2 bases from J, with 21 bases in between. The CDR3 runs 18 residues. Germline lookup yields CDR1 SGHVS and CDR2 FQNEAQ. The DNA of the CDR3 is TGTGCCAGCAGCCAAGAAGCCCCGCGTGGGACTACTAATGAAAAACTGTTTTTT. This gives the protein CASSQEAPRGTTNEKLFF.

To note about this clonotype: A much larger clone lies one base from this, so it may be a read error. The rearrangement links TRBV7-8 to TRBJ1-5; 7 nucleotides agree with TRBD1. The CDR3 totals 13 residues. CDR1 SGHVS and CDR2 FQNEAQ come from the germline V gene. CDR3 protein: CANSGTEYQPQHF. CDR3 DNA: TGTGCCAACAGCGGGACAGAGTATCAGCCCCAGCATTTT.

Turning to this clonotype: This may be a read error: a much more frequent sequence differs by one nucleotide. This chain uses TRBV2 with TRBJ1-1; D possibly corresponds to TRBD1 (6 bases). The CDR3 spans 14 residues. Trimming cost V 2 bases and J 1 base, with 8 bases left between them. The germline CDR1 and CDR2 sequences are SNHLY and FYNNEI. CDR3 sequence reads: CASSERGANTEAFF. CDR3 DNA sequence: TGTGCCAGCAGTGAACGGGGGGCGAACACTGAAGCTTTCTTT.

J is TRBJ1-2 and V is TRBV13; possible D gene TRBD1, 5 bases. In germline, CDR1 is PRHDT, CDR2 FYEKMQ (reference sequence). The V gene lost 3 bases and the J gene lost 4 bases, with 18 bases spanning the gap. The CDR3 consists of 16 residues. The CDR3 reads CASSFSTGAGFYGYTF. The CDR3 bases are TGTGCCAGCAGCTTCTCTACTGGGGCGGGATTCTATGGCTACACCTTC.

V usage is TRBV24-1 and J usage is TRBJ1-2; TRBD1 matches 8 bases. Germline CDR1 and CDR2: KGHDR and SFDVKD. There are 12 residues in the CDR3. The trim removed 9 bases at V and 3 bases at J, leaving 2 bases unmatched. CDR3 residues: CATGQGYYGYTF. CDR3 nucleotide sequence: TGTGCCACCGGACAGGGCTACTATGGCTACACCTTC.

This clonotype was counted ten times or more. The V gene is TRBV6-1, the J gene TRBJ1-5; D ambiguous. The germline V gene encodes CDR1 MNHNS and CDR2 SASEGT. With 6 bases removed from V and 3 bases from J, the gap between germline ends came to 9 bases. The CDR3 consists of 13 residues. CDR3 in DNA: TGTGCCAGCAGCAGGAATAACAATCAGCCCCAGCATTTT. This encodes CASSRNNNQPQHF.

Regarding this clonotype: A read error is possible here, since a much larger clone lies one base away. This chain uses TRBV7-3 with TRBJ1-1; D remains unclear. The V end was cut by 0 bases, the J end by 3 bases, with 8 bases between. Germline V CDR1 and CDR2: SGHTA, FQGTGA. The CDR3 extends over 14 amino acids. The CDR3 here is CASSLTPGDTEAFF. CDR3 nucleotides: TGTGCCAGCAGCTTAACGCCCGGAGACACTGAAGCTTTCTTT.

About this clonotype itself: A much larger clone lies one base from this, so it may be a read error. The CDR3: CSVGAGADQPQHF. As DNA, the CDR3 is TGCAGCGTTGGGGCAGGGGCCGATCAGCCCCAGCATTTT. The chain links TRBV29-1 to TRBJ1-5, with a weak D call TRBD1 (6 bases). This CDR3 contains 13 residues. Trimming took off 4 bases at V and 5 bases at J, with 12 bases between the two ends. Germline-derived CDR1 and CDR2 are SQVTM and ANQGSEA.

With regard to this clonotype: A much larger clone sits a single nucleotide away, making a read error possible. This chain connects TRBV11-1 to TRBJ1-4, with 7 bases lining up with TRBD1. This CDR3 has 13 residues. The V gene end was trimmed by 6 bases and the J gene end by 8 bases; junction bases not matched to a gene: 6. CDR1 and CDR2 from the germline V gene are SGHAT and FQDESV (reference sequence). CDR3 residues: CASRHDREEKLFF. The CDR3 DNA is TGTGCCAGCAGACACGACAGGGAGGAAAAACTGTTTTTT.

This clonotype was seen a handful of times. This chain links TRBV20-1 with TRBJ1-5; possibly TRBD1 for D (5 bases). The V gene lost 2 bases and the J gene lost 6 bases, with 14 bases spanning the gap. CDR3 length: 14 residues. Per the germline V gene, CDR1 is DFQATT and CDR2 is SNEGSKA (reference sequence). The CDR3 coding sequence is TGCAGTGCTAGAACCCCTGGGGACTTTCAGCCCCAGCATTTT. Residues: CSARTPGDFQPQHF.

Only a few counts were recorded for this clonotype. The V call is TRBV5-1, the J call TRBJ1-2; D is possibly TRBD1 (5 bases). Trimming pared 4 bases from V and 0 bases from J, leaving 22 bases between. The CDR3 totals 18 residues. Germline V CDR1 and CDR2: SGHRS, YFSETQ. CDR3 nucleotide sequence: TGCGCCAGCAGCAGTCCGCGTGGGGGTGGCCTTACTAACTATGGCTACACCTTC. This codes for CASSSPRGGGLTNYGYTF. Variable domain in full (rest from reference TRBV5-1 and TRBJ1-2): KAGVTQTPRYLIKTRGQQVTLSCSPISGHRSVSWYQQTPGQGLQFLFEYFSETQRNKGNFPGRFSGRQFSNSRSEMNVSTLELGDSALYLCASSSPRGGGLTNYGYTFGSGTRLTVV.

In its sample, this clonotype was seen a few times. The chain links TRBV12-3 or TRBV12-4 to TRBJ2-7; weak D call: TRBD2 (6 bases). The V end lost 5 bases, the J end lost 3 bases, and 17 bases lay between the germline ends. The CDR3 sequence is 15 residues long. This CDR3 reads CASSPLARVVYEQYF. CDR3 sequence (DNA): TGTGCCAGCAGTCCTCTAGCGCGTGTCGTCTACGAGCAGTACTTC.

This clonotype has only one observation. The rearrangement links TRBV2 to TRBJ1-6; no reliable D call. Per germline, CDR1 SNHLY and CDR2 FYNNEI. CDR3 size: 15 residues. With 1 base removed from V and 7 bases from J, the gap between germline ends came to 11 bases. The CDR3 DNA is TGTGCCAGCAGTGAAGGGATTACGAGAAATTCACCCCTCCACTTT. This translates into CASSEGITRNSPLHF.

This clonotype was detected ten times or more. The chain couples TRBV9 to TRBJ1-1; D is possibly TRBD1 (5 bases). Germline CDR1 is SGDLS and CDR2 is YYNGEE. The length of the CDR3 is 12 residues. V was clipped by 3 bases and J by 8 bases, with 11 bases between them. This CDR3 is CASSGGTQEAFF. DNA of the CDR3: TGTGCCAGCAGCGGGGGGACCCAAGAAGCTTTCTTT.

This clonotype has a count of ten or more. This rearrangement joins TRBV7-9 to TRBJ2-7; 8 bases agree with TRBD2. The CDR3 has 15 residues. Germline CDR1 SEHNR, CDR2 FQNEAQ (reference sequence). V was clipped by 0 bases and J by 4 bases; unmatched bases: 5. The chain's CDR3 is CASSLARGLEYEQYF. The DNA of the CDR3 is TGTGCCAGCAGCTTAGCGCGGGGACTAGAGTACGAGCAGTACTTC.

This clonotype was seen ten or more times. The J gene is TRBJ1-1, the V gene TRBV29-1, with D unclear. The germline CDR1 and CDR2 sequences are SQVTM and ANQGSEA. CDR3 length: 13 residues. V was cut by 3 bases and J by 5 bases, with 13 bases left in between. DNA for the CDR3: TGCAGCGTTGATTCAGTAGGGAGGACTGAAGCTTTCTTT. Translated: CSVDSVGRTEAFF.

This clonotype was detected a few times. The chain has TRBV19 and TRBJ1-6, with a tentative D call TRBD1 (6 bases). V was clipped by 5 bases and J by 6 bases, with 20 bases between them. Germline V gene sequence: CDR1 LNHDA, CDR2 SQIVND (reference sequence). The CDR3 runs to 17 residues. CDR3 DNA: TGTGCCAGTAGTGCATCGCCGGGACACTCATTTAATTCACCCCTCCACTTT. Amino acid sequence: CASSASPGHSFNSPLHF. The whole variable domain, filled in from reference TRBV19 and TRBJ1-6, reads DGGITQSPKYLFRKEGQNVTLSCEQNLNHDAMYWYRQDPGQGLRLIYYSQIVNDFQKGDIAEGYSVSREKKESFPLTVTSAQKNPTAFYLCASSASPGHSFNSPLHFGNGTRLTVT.

Worth noting for this clonotype: A read error may be the cause here, since a much bigger clone is one base away. The V and J genes are TRBV7-8 and TRBJ1-1; possible D gene TRBD1, 6 bases. Germline V CDR1 and CDR2: SGHVS, FQNEAQ. The CDR3 covers 16 residues. With 1 base removed from V and 1 base from J, the gap between germline ends came to 13 bases. In DNA, the CDR3 is TGTGCCAGCAGCTTAGAGCCACAGGGAGCGAACACTGAAGCTTTCTTT. Translated, it gives CASSLEPQGANTEAFF.

This chain connects TRBV20-1 to TRBJ1-5; D uncertain. With 1 base removed from V and 3 bases from J, the gap between germline ends came to 10 bases. The germline V gene has CDR1 DFQATT and CDR2 SNEGSKA (reference sequence). The CDR3 consists of 14 residues. The CDR3 reads CSARGGRDNQPQHF. CDR3 nucleotides: TGCAGTGCTAGAGGAGGGAGGGACAATCAGCCCCAGCATTTT.

The CDR3 protein is CASSLGGWGLPLHF. CDR3 nucleotides: TGTGCCAGCAGCTTGGGGGGCTGGGGGCTGCCCCTCCACTTT. The chain carries TRBV7-9 and TRBJ1-6; D is perhaps TRBD1 (6 bases). From germline, CDR1 is SEHNR and CDR2 FQNEAQ (reference sequence). The CDR3 totals 14 residues. V lost 3 bases and J 13 bases, leaving 16 bases between the germline ends.

The chain combines TRBV25-1 with TRBJ1-3, with TRBD1 matching 7 bases. The CDR3 is 15 residues long. Germline V CDR1 and CDR2: MGHDK, SYGVNS. Trimming removed 4 bases from V and 4 bases from J; junction bases left unmatched: 7. The chain's CDR3 is CASSGGTALGNTIYF. CDR3 nucleotides: TGTGCCAGCAGTGGCGGGACAGCGCTCGGAAACACCATATATTTT.

The genes are TRBV12-3 or TRBV12-4 and TRBJ1-3; D call uncertain. The CDR3 is made up of 13 amino acids. Trimming shortened V by 7 bases and J by 3 bases, and 10 bases separated the two germline ends. The CDR3 is CASNRLSGNTIYF. Here the CDR3 DNA reads TGTGCCAGCAATCGGCTCAGTGGAAACACCATATATTTT.

This clonotype was counted only a few times. V usage is TRBV5-1 and J usage is TRBJ1-2; D not certain. Trimming removed 4 bases at V and 2 bases at J, with 12 bases between. The CDR3 loop spans 14 amino acids. Germline loops: CDR1 SGHRS, CDR2 YFSETQ. CDR3 DNA sequence: TGCGCCAGCAGCGCGGGAGCGGGCAACTATGGCTACACCTTC. Translating gives CASSAGAGNYGYTF. Variable domain in full (rest from reference TRBV5-1 and TRBJ1-2): KAGVTQTPRYLIKTRGQQVTLSCSPISGHRSVSWYQQTPGQGLQFLFEYFSETQRNKGNFPGRFSGRQFSNSRSEMNVSTLELGDSALYLCASSAGAGNYGYTFGSGTRLTVV.

This chain links TRBV7-9 with TRBJ2-6, with 10 bases identical to TRBD1. J was trimmed by 2 bases and V by 3 bases; bases with no gene match: 1. Germline loops: CDR1 SEHNR, CDR2 FQNEAQ (reference sequence). This CDR3 is 16 amino acids long. The CDR3 reads CASSFGTGAGANVLTF. CDR3 DNA: TGTGCCAGCAGCTTCGGGACAGGGGCTGGGGCCAACGTCCTGACTTTC.